The next 10 T cell receptor beta chains were all read from a single sample in a study of monozygotic twins with inflammatory bowel disease. For each CDR3 protein, TCRdb gives one entry from its re-call of the 5' RACE reads, without DNA. Recorded for this sample: 150,000 to 200,000 distinct CDR3 sequences. The sequenced material came from blood. The origin of the receptors is a human donor with ulcerative colitis or Crohn's disease, or a healthy co-twin of an affected twin (not recorded which).

V usage is TRBV15 and J usage is TRBJ1-1. Germline-derived CDR1 and CDR2 are LNHNV and YYDKDF (reference sequence). The CDR3 totals 13 residues. This CDR3 reads CATSRDPNTEAFF. The full variable domain, its missing parts supplied by reference TRBV15 and TRBJ1-1, is DAMVIQNPRYQVTQFGKPVTLSCSQTLNHNVMYWYQQKSSQAPKLLFHYYDKDFNNEADTPDNFQSRRPNTSFCFLDIRSPGLGDTAMYLCATSRDPNTEAFFGQGTRLTVV.

The chain recombines TRBV13 with TRBJ1-1; without DNA, the TCRdb call of TRBD1 cannot be checked. This CDR3 contains 15 residues. The V gene's germline CDR1 is PRHDT and CDR2 FYEKMQ (reference sequence). The CDR3 loop is CASSGSQGRRTEAFF.

The rearrangement links TRBV11-1 to TRBJ2-7; TCRdb proposes TRBD1, but this gene call is untestable without DNA. This CDR3 is built from 13 residues. In germline, CDR1 is SGHAT, CDR2 FQDESV (reference sequence). CDR3 protein: CASSLVGHFEQYF.

V and J are TRBV12-3 or TRBV12-4 and TRBJ2-7; TCRdb's D call, TRBD2, is unchecked because there is no DNA. The CDR3 length is 16 residues. This chain's CDR3 is CASSPLIAGVPYEQYF.

The CDR3 here is CASSRPGHLTGELFF. The V call is TRBV12-3 or TRBV12-4, the J call TRBJ2-2; the TRBD1 assignment by TCRdb is unverifiable without DNA. The CDR3 runs 15 residues.

V and J are TRBV12-3 or TRBV12-4 and TRBJ2-7. CDR3 length: 11 amino acids. CDR3 loop: CASSLMSEQYF.

The chain couples TRBV6-5 to TRBJ1-1; TCRdb's assignment of TRBD1 cannot be checked, as there is no DNA. This CDR3 contains 14 residues. CDR1 is MNHEY and CDR2 is SVGAGI in the germline V gene. The CDR3 sequence: CASSYLQANTEAFF.

The chain couples TRBV20-1 to TRBJ2-7; without DNA, the TCRdb call of TRBD2 cannot be checked. The CDR3 runs to 12 residues. Germline CDR1 is DFQATT and CDR2 is SNEGSKA (reference sequence). CDR3 protein: CSALPSPYEQYF.

The CDR3 sequence is CASSLKQGPYNEQFF. The chain links TRBV7-2 to TRBJ2-1. CDR3 length: 15 amino acids. Germline CDR1 reads SGHTA; CDR2 reads FQGNSA.

The J gene is TRBJ2-3, the V gene TRBV9; the TCRdb D gene call, TRBD2, has no DNA to confirm it. This CDR3 region has 15 residues. Germline V lookup: CDR1 SGDLS, CDR2 YYNGEE. The CDR3 spells CASSASGTGADTQYF.